The 11 T cell receptor beta chains below all came from one sample that was sequenced in a study of shared clonotypes between healthy human individuals (dated by TCRdb to the early 2020s). Preparation of the library involved the immunoSEQ multiplex PCR assay. What TCRdb holds here is the immuneACCESS table cut down to in-frame rearrangements. Part of the clones is not present; checked against another copy, under half of the missing clones reflect an unresolved V gene, and the others are unexplained. The sample table holds approximately 1,500,000 clones, of which approximately 97% were seen once. The top ten clonotypes cover approximately 1.2% of the sample. Sequencing was performed on naive CD4+ T cells sorted from blood. What the cell subset or site label conveys for this sample: CD45RA+ positively selected. These receptors all stem from a man aged 25-45 years in good health.

This clone has more than one count but fewer than ten. The V and J genes are TRBV14 and TRBJ1-2, with D uncertain. Trimming took off 0 bases at V and 5 bases at J, with 16 bases between the two ends. The germline gives CDR1 SGHDN, CDR2 FVKESK. This CDR3 has 16 amino acids. The CDR3 region is CASSQDLSPDLYGYTF. In DNA, the CDR3 is TGTGCCAGCAGCCAAGATCTGTCACCCGATTTATATGGCTACACCTTC.

This clone was seen once. The chain is built from TRBV19 and TRBJ1-1, with D unclear. V lost 4 bases and J lost 3, with 12 bases in between. Germline values: CDR1 LNHDA, CDR2 SQIVND (reference sequence). This CDR3 is built from 14 residues. Written as DNA, the CDR3 is TGTGCCAGTAGTAATCAAGAGCCTCACACTGAAGCTTTCTTT. Its translation: CASSNQEPHTEAFF. The full variable domain, completed using reference TRBV19 and TRBJ1-1, is DGGITQSPKYLFRKEGQNVTLSCEQNLNHDAMYWYRQDPGQGLRLIYYSQIVNDFQKGDIAEGYSVSREKKESFPLTVTSAQKNPTAFYLCASSNQEPHTEAFFGQGTRLTVV.

This clone appeared a single time. The J gene is TRBJ2-7, the V gene TRBV4-1; unclear D gene. Germline CDR1 MGHRA, CDR2 YSYEKL. The CDR3 consists of 12 residues. The germline V and J ends were trimmed by 5 bases and 2 bases, with 7 bases remaining between them. The CDR3 here is CASSASPYEQYF. Written as DNA, the CDR3 is TGCGCCAGCAGCGCCAGCCCCTACGAGCAGTACTTC.

The V gene is TRBV5-1, the J gene TRBJ2-7, with 7 nucleotides matching TRBD1. Losses at the gene ends were 3 bases for V and 7 bases for J; bases not matched to a gene: 4. The germline V gene encodes CDR1 SGHRS and CDR2 YFSETQ. This CDR3 region has 12 residues. CDR3 nucleotide sequence: TGCGCCAGCAGCTCCAACAGGGGAGAGCAGTACTTC. It specifies CASSSNRGEQYF. Filled out from reference TRBV5-1 and TRBJ2-7, the complete variable domain reads KAGVTQTPRYLIKTRGQQVTLSCSPISGHRSVSWYQQTPGQGLQFLFEYFSETQRNKGNFPGRFSGRQFSNSRSEMNVSTLELGDSALYLCASSSNRGEQYFGPGTRLTVT.

The CDR3 region is CASSPGTDSGNTIYF. CDR3 in DNA: TGTGCCAGCAGCCCCGGGACAGACTCTGGAAACACCATATATTTT. The genes are TRBV28 and TRBJ1-3; TRBD1 aligns across 7 bases. Germline trimming cut 6 bases from V and 0 bases from J; bases unmatched to any gene: 5. CDR1 and CDR2 from the germline V gene are MDHEN and SYDVKM. This CDR3 spans 15 amino acids.

J is TRBJ2-5 and V is TRBV10-3; 7 bases are a match to TRBD2. Germline assignment: CDR1 ENHRY and CDR2 SYGVKD. There are 14 residues in the CDR3. The trim removed 6 bases at V and 4 bases at J, leaving 8 bases unmatched. Here the CDR3 DNA reads TGTGCCATCAGCCTAGCGGTGACTCGAGAGACCCAGTACTTC. It specifies CAISLAVTRETQYF.

The gene calls are TRBV7-6 and TRBJ1-1; 7 bases fit TRBD1. This CDR3 is 15 amino acids long. Per germline, CDR1 SGHVS and CDR2 FNYEAQ. V gave up 3 bases and J gave up 1 base; unmatched junction bases: 5. In DNA, the CDR3 is TGTGCCAGCAGCTTCCGAGAGGGGGCGAACACTGAAGCTTTCTTT. This translates into CASSFREGANTEAFF.

V is TRBV9 and J is TRBJ2-7, with a weak D call TRBD2 (6 bases). This CDR3 is built from 14 residues. CDR1 is SGDLS, CDR2 YYNGEE, per germline. V was pared by 4 bases and J by 3 bases, with 14 bases between. This CDR3 is CASSPRDLSYEQYF. The CDR3 DNA reads as TGTGCCAGCAGCCCCCGGGACTTGAGCTACGAGCAGTACTTC. The full variable domain, with the rest looked up from reference TRBV9 and TRBJ2-7, is DSGVTQTPKHLITATGQRVTLRCSPRSGDLSVYWYQQSLDQGLQFLIQYYNGEERAKGNILERFSAQQFPDLHSELNLSSLELGDSALYFCASSPRDLSYEQYFGPGTRLTVT.

This sequence joins TRBV6-1 and TRBJ1-6, with D unclear. The CDR3 covers 17 residues. The germline V gene encodes CDR1 MNHNS and CDR2 SASEGT. The germline V and J ends were trimmed by 1 base and 0 bases, with 10 bases remaining between them. The CDR3 region has the DNA TGTGCCAGCAGTGAAGTATCCACGAGCTCCTATAATTCACCCCTCCACTTT. Translation gives CASSEVSTSSYNSPLHF.

This CDR3 reads CASSLGAWETDTQYF. Written as DNA, the CDR3 is TGCGCCAGCAGCTTGGGGGCGTGGGAGACAGATACGCAGTATTTT. V usage is TRBV5-1 and J usage is TRBJ2-3; a weak D match, TRBD2 (5 bases). Germline V gives CDR1 SGHRS, CDR2 YFSETQ. V shed 0 bases and J shed 3 bases, with 11 bases lying between them. CDR3 size: 15 residues.

This clone was recorded once. The rearrangement links TRBV4-1 to TRBJ1-1; TRBD1 might be the D (6 bases). Trimming removed 0 bases from V and 4 bases from J, with 30 bases in between. The germline V gene encodes CDR1 MGHRA and CDR2 YSYEKL. The CDR3 sequence is 21 residues long. The CDR3 coding sequence is TGCGCCAGCAGCCAAGATCTCAAAAGGGGGGTCTCAGGGCGGTGGGGCACTGAAGCTTTCTTT. Protein product: CASSQDLKRGVSGRWGTEAFF.